These 28 T cell receptor beta chains were all obtained from the same sample, sequenced in a study of shared clonotypes between healthy human individuals. Data came from immunoSEQ multiplex PCR; TCRdb stores just in-frame clones and leaves some out. Among roughly 2 million clones listed, 90% to 97% were seen once. Sequencing used naive CD4+ T cells sorted from blood. The sample's subset: CD45RA+ positively selected. These receptors were taken from a young man in good health.

The chain joins TRBV4-3 to TRBJ2-7; D ambiguous. Germline loops: CDR1 LGHNA, CDR2 YSLEER. CDR3 length: 15 residues. V was clipped by 0 bases and J by 1 base, with 10 bases between them. CDR3: CASSQDSAESYEQYF. CDR3 in DNA: TGCGCCAGCAGCCAAGATTCAGCAGAATCCTACGAGCAGTACTTC.

The chain links TRBV5-1 to TRBJ1-4, with 8 bases matching TRBD1. The ends lost 3 bases at V and 8 bases at J; junction bases unmatched: 12. The CDR3 length is 16 residues. Germline CDR1 reads SGHRS; CDR2 reads YFSETQ. The CDR3 is CASSSSSGTGEEKLFF. The CDR3 nucleotides read TGCGCCAGCAGCTCTTCGTCCGGGACAGGTGAAGAAAAACTGTTTTTT.

V is TRBV13 and J is TRBJ2-3, with 12 bases matching TRBD2. The CDR3 totals 15 residues. Germline lookup yields CDR1 PRHDT and CDR2 FYEKMQ (reference sequence). V was pared by 0 bases and J by 6 bases, with 1 base of the junction left unmatched. CDR3 in amino acids: CASSLGGLAGDTQYF. In DNA, the CDR3 is TGTGCCAGCAGCTTAGGAGGACTAGCGGGGGATACGCAGTATTTT.

The CDR3 DNA is TGTGCCAGTAGTCAGACAGGAGGCGCGAGACAGCAGTACTTC. Protein: CASSQTGGARQQYF. The rearrangement uses TRBV19 and TRBJ2-7; the D gene is possibly TRBD1 (6 bases). Trimming removed 5 bases at V and 8 bases at J, with 19 bases between. The CDR3 sequence is 14 residues long. Germline values: CDR1 LNHDA, CDR2 SQIVND (reference sequence).

V usage is TRBV28 and J usage is TRBJ1-1; tentatively, D is TRBD1 (5 bases). CDR1 and CDR2 (germline): MDHEN, SYDVKM. Trimming removed 1 base from V and 0 bases from J, with 12 bases in between. The CDR3 runs 16 residues. CDR3 nucleotide sequence: TGTGCCAGCAGTTTATTGTCCCAGACAGTGAACACTGAAGCTTTCTTT. This translates into CASSLLSQTVNTEAFF.

This chain links TRBV4-3 with TRBJ2-1; D is ambiguous. The germline V gene has CDR1 LGHNA and CDR2 YSLEER. The CDR3 extends over 14 amino acids. Trimming shortened V by 0 bases and J by 2 bases, and 5 bases separated the two germline ends. CDR3 DNA sequence: TGCGCCAGCAGCCAAGATACAGCCTACAATGAGCAGTTCTTC. Its protein is CASSQDTAYNEQFF.

The chain links TRBV5-1 to TRBJ2-3; D gene ambiguous. The V and J ends lost 0 bases and 1 base respectively, with 15 bases between them. Looked up from germline, CDR1 is SGHRS and CDR2 is YFSETQ. The CDR3 is 17 residues long. CDR3 residues: CASSLAGLGYGTDTQYF. CDR3 DNA: TGCGCCAGCAGCTTGGCTGGGTTGGGGTATGGCACAGATACGCAGTATTTT.

The chain uses TRBV19 and TRBJ2-1; 11 bases are a match to TRBD1. The junction had 5 bases not matched to a gene; V was cut back by 3 bases and J by 7 bases. The CDR3 spans 15 residues. The germline gives CDR1 LNHDA, CDR2 SQIVND (reference sequence). The CDR3 here is CASSISGTGGNEQFF. Here the CDR3 DNA reads TGTGCCAGTAGTATTTCCGGGACAGGGGGGAATGAGCAGTTCTTC.

J is TRBJ2-1 and V is TRBV5-1; maybe TRBD2 (5 bases). The CDR3 spans 12 residues. Trimming removed 5 bases at V and 7 bases at J, with 10 bases between. Looked up from germline, CDR1 is SGHRS and CDR2 is YFSETQ. The CDR3: CASREDWNEQFF. The CDR3 DNA reads as TGCGCCAGCAGAGAGGACTGGAATGAGCAGTTCTTC.

The chain uses TRBV2 and TRBJ2-7; 7 bases are shared with TRBD1. Germline trimming cut 5 bases from V and 3 bases from J; bases unmatched to any gene: 4. This CDR3 is built from 13 residues. The germline V gene encodes CDR1 SNHLY and CDR2 FYNNEI. The CDR3 DNA reads as TGTGCCAGCAGTCAACAGGGGAACTACGAGCAGTACTTC. This gives the protein CASSQQGNYEQYF.

The CDR3 coding sequence is TGTGCCAGCTCACCAGCAGGGTTGATCTACGAGCAGTACTTC. It specifies CASSPAGLIYEQYF. V and J are TRBV18 and TRBJ2-7; maybe TRBD1 (5 bases). The CDR3 contains 14 residues. Germline CDR1 and CDR2: KGHSH and LQKENI. Trimming pared 2 bases from V and 3 bases from J, leaving 11 bases between.

This clone appeared a few times. Other DNA sequences within the sample encode an identical CDR3. The V call is TRBV11-3, the J call TRBJ1-1; no clear D gene. CDR1 SGHNT and CDR2 YENEEA come from the germline V gene. V gave up 1 base and J gave up 0 bases, with 3 bases separating them. The CDR3 length is 13 residues. The CDR3 sequence is CASSLGVNTEAFF. The CDR3 DNA sequence: TGTGCCAGCAGCTTAGGGGTGAACACTGAAGCTTTCTTT.

This clone was recorded only once. Other DNA sequences within the sample encode an identical CDR3. This chain connects TRBV4-1 to TRBJ2-1; D is unresolved. The CDR3 is 12 residues long. V lost 2 bases and J 9 bases, leaving 8 bases between the germline ends. Per germline, CDR1 MGHRA and CDR2 YSYEKL. CDR3 DNA: TGCGCCAGCAGCCAACCGCTGGGTGAGCAGTTCTTC. It specifies CASSQPLGEQFF.

V is TRBV6-6 and J is TRBJ2-7; a possible D gene is TRBD2 (5 bases). Germline CDR1 is MNHNY and CDR2 is SVGAGI (reference sequence). Trimming pared 7 bases from V and 7 bases from J, leaving 14 bases between. The CDR3 extends over 12 amino acids. The CDR3, as DNA: TGTGCCAGCACTCCAGGAGGTGGAGAGCAGTACTTC. The encoded protein is CASTPGGGEQYF.

Comments on this clone: No DNA is shown, since the ends of the CDR3 on it are uncertain; the CDR3 is the one TCRdb lists. Within the sample, other DNA sequences also encode this same CDR3. V is TRBV28 and J is TRBJ1-4; TRBD1 is taken as the D call from the table, unchecked against the DNA. The germline V gene has CDR1 MDHEN and CDR2 SYDVKM. The CDR3 has 15 amino acids, counting both end residues. CDR3: CASSSSGTGGEKLFF.

The V call is TRBV7-8, the J call TRBJ1-2, with D uncertain. The CDR3 has 16 residues. Germline CDR1 and CDR2: SGHVS and FQNEAQ. Trimming removed 1 base from V and 0 bases from J, with 12 bases in between. CDR3 in amino acids: CASSLGVTTSNYGYTF. CDR3 nucleotides: TGTGCCAGCAGCTTAGGTGTGACGACCTCTAACTATGGCTACACCTTC.

V and J are TRBV5-1 and TRBJ2-1; 9 nucleotides align to TRBD2. The trim removed 1 base at V and 0 bases at J, leaving 14 bases unmatched. Germline CDR1 reads SGHRS; CDR2 reads YFSETQ. The CDR3 spans 20 residues. The CDR3 is CASSLPITHAGGSSYNEQFF. As DNA, the CDR3 is TGCGCCAGCAGCTTGCCCATAACCCATGCGGGAGGGAGCTCCTACAATGAGCAGTTCTTC. The variable domain in full, completed from reference TRBV5-1 and TRBJ2-1, reads KAGVTQTPRYLIKTRGQQVTLSCSPISGHRSVSWYQQTPGQGLQFLFEYFSETQRNKGNFPGRFSGRQFSNSRSEMNVSTLELGDSALYLCASSLPITHAGGSSYNEQFFGPGTRLTVL.

V is TRBV30 and J is TRBJ2-7; D gene ambiguous. The CDR3 has 11 amino acids. Per germline, CDR1 GTSNPN and CDR2 SVGIG (reference sequence). V lost 2 bases and J 6 bases, leaving 8 bases between the germline ends. CDR3 residues: CAWSWKGEQYF. The CDR3 DNA reads TGTGCCTGGAGTTGGAAAGGCGAGCAGTACTTC.

V usage is TRBV2 and J usage is TRBJ2-1, with D possibly being TRBD2 (5 bases). The CDR3 extends over 13 amino acids. Trimming cost V 2 bases and J 12 bases, with 14 bases left between them. Looked up from germline, CDR1 is SNHLY and CDR2 is FYNNEI. For the CDR3, the DNA is TGTGCCAGCAGTGAACCGGGGATGCGGATGCAGTTCTTC. It codes for CASSEPGMRMQFF.

The CDR3 nucleotides read TGTGCCAGCAGCTTAGTGGGGACAGGGGGCTCCAATGAGCAGTTCTTC. Translating it yields CASSLVGTGGSNEQFF. The J gene is TRBJ2-1, the V gene TRBV7-8; 12 bases map to TRBD1. Germline loops: CDR1 SGHVS, CDR2 FQNEAQ. CDR3 size: 16 residues. Trimming removed 1 base from V and 6 bases from J; junction bases left unmatched: 4.

The chain combines TRBV6-5 with TRBJ2-3, with D hard to call. The CDR3 is made up of 13 amino acids. The germline V and J ends were trimmed by 2 bases and 6 bases, with 9 bases remaining between them. The germline gives CDR1 MNHEY, CDR2 SVGAGI. CDR3 DNA sequence: TGTGCCAGCAGTTACACCGGGCTCGATACGCAGTATTTT. The encoded protein is CASSYTGLDTQYF.

The V gene is TRBV6-6, the J gene TRBJ1-1; unclear D gene. Trimming took 2 bases from V and 5 from J, leaving 6 bases between them. The CDR3 length is 12 residues. Per germline, CDR1 MNHNY and CDR2 SVGAGI (reference sequence). CDR3 DNA: TGTGCCAGCAGTTACGAAGGTACTGAAGCTTTCTTT. Translation: CASSYEGTEAFF.

Comments on this clone: This same CDR3 is encoded by further DNA sequences in the sample. The chain employs TRBV11-2 and TRBJ2-1, with D possibly being TRBD1 (5 bases). The length of the CDR3 is 13 residues. Trimming shortened V by 1 base and J by 6 bases, and 7 bases separated the two germline ends. CDR1 and CDR2 from the germline V gene are SGHAT and FQNNGV. CDR3 amino acids: CASSLVGRNEQFF. Here the CDR3 DNA reads TGTGCCAGCAGCTTAGTGGGGCGCAATGAGCAGTTCTTC.

J is TRBJ2-1 and V is TRBV29-1; TRBD2 matches 8 bases. V lost 7 bases to trimming and J lost 2 bases; unmatched junction nucleotides: 4. This CDR3 has 13 amino acids. Looked up from germline, CDR1 is SQVTM and CDR2 is ANQGSEA. CDR3 sequence reads: CSGRREAYNEQFF. Here the CDR3 DNA reads TGCAGCGGGAGGCGGGAGGCCTACAATGAGCAGTTCTTC.

As to this clone: The same CDR3 is also encoded by other DNA sequences in this sample. The gene calls are TRBV7-9 and TRBJ1-5, with TRBD1 matching 9 bases. Trimming removed 3 bases from V and 5 bases from J; junction bases left unmatched: 2. Germline lookup yields CDR1 SEHNR and CDR2 FQNEAQ (reference sequence). This CDR3 has 14 residues. CDR3 nucleotides: TGTGCCAGCAGCTTGGACAGGGGAGATCAGCCCCAGCATTTT. Its translation is CASSLDRGDQPQHF.

Comment on this clone: Within the sample, other DNA sequences also encode this same CDR3. The chain links TRBV5-1 to TRBJ2-7; 10 nucleotides match TRBD1. This CDR3 is 14 amino acids long. The junction had 2 bases not matched to a gene; V was cut back by 0 bases and J by 5 bases. Germline loops: CDR1 SGHRS, CDR2 YFSETQ. CDR3 in amino acids: CASSLGQGADEQYF. In nucleotides, the CDR3 is TGCGCCAGCAGCTTGGGACAGGGGGCCGACGAGCAGTACTTC.

The chain couples TRBV7-2 to TRBJ2-7, with 8 bases identical to TRBD2. The CDR3 is 15 residues long. The V gene's germline CDR1 is SGHTA and CDR2 FQGNSA. V lost 5 bases and J lost 3; bases outside the gene matches: 9. CDR3 coding DNA: TGTGCCAGCAGCCCACGGGGGGGGGCTGGCTACGAGCAGTACTTC. This translates into CASSPRGGAGYEQYF. The full variable domain, with the rest looked up from reference TRBV7-2 and TRBJ2-7, is GAGVSQSPSNKVTEKGKDVELRCDPISGHTALYWYRQSLGQGLEFLIYFQGNSAPDKSGLPSDRFSAERTGGSVSTLTIQRTQQEDSAVYLCASSPRGGAGYEQYFGPGTRLTVT.

The CDR3, as DNA: TGTGCCAGCAGTAAACGGGACGGGAACTATGGCTACACCTTC. As protein: CASSKRDGNYGYTF. The chain carries TRBV7-9 and TRBJ1-2; tentatively, D is TRBD1 (5 bases). The CDR3 is made up of 14 amino acids. V was cut by 6 bases and J by 2 bases, with 13 bases left in between. Per germline, CDR1 SEHNR and CDR2 FQNEAQ (reference sequence).